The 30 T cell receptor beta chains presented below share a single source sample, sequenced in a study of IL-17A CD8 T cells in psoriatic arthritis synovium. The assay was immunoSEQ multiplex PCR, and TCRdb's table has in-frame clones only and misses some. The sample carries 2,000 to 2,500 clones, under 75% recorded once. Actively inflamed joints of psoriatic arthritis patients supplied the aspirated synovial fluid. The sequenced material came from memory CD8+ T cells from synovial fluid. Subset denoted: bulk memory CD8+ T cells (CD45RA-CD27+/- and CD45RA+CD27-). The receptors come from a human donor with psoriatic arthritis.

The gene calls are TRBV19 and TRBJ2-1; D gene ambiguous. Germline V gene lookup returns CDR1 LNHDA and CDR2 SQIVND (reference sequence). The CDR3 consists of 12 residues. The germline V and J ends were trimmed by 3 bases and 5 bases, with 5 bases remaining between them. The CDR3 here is CASSIFHNEQFF. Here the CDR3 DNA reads TGTGCCAGTAGTATCTTCCACAATGAGCAGTTCTTC.

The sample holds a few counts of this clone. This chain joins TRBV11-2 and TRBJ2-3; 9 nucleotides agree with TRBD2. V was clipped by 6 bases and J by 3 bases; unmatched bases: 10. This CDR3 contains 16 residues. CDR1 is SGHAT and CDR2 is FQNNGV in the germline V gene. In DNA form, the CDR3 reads TGTGCCAGCAGGTCGTGGACTAGCGAGGTAACAGATACGCAGTATTTT. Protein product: CASRSWTSEVTDTQYF.

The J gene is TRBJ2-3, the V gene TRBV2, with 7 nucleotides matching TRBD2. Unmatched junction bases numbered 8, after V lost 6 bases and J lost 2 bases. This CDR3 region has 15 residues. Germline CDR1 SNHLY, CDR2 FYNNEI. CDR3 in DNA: TGTGCCAGCAGGGAGACTAGCTACTACACAGATACGCAGTATTTT. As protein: CASRETSYYTDTQYF.

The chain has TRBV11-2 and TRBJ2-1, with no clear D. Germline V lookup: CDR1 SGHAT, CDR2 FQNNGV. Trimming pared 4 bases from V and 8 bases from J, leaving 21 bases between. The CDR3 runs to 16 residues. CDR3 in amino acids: CASSSNSLPGGHEQFF. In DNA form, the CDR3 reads TGTGCCAGCAGCTCGAATAGCCTCCCTGGTGGCCATGAGCAGTTCTTC.

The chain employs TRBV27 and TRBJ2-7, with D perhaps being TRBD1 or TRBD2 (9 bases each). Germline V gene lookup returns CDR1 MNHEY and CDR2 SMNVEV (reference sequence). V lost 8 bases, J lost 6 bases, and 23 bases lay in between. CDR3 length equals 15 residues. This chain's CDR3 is CASSLAGQGFSEQYF. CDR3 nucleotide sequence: TGTGCCAGCTCCCTAGCGGGACAGGGTTTTAGCGAGCAGTACTTC.

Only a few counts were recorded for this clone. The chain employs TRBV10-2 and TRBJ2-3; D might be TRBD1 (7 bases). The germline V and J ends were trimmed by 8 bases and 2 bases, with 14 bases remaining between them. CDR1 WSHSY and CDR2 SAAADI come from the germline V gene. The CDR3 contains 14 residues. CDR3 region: CASQGGQITDTQYF. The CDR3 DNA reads TGCGCCAGCCAGGGGGGCCAAATCACAGATACGCAGTATTTT.

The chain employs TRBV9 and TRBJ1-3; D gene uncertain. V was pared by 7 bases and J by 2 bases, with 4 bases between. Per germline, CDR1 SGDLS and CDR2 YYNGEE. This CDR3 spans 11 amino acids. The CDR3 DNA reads TGTGCCAGCGGTCCTGGAAACACCATATATTTT. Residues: CASGPGNTIYF.

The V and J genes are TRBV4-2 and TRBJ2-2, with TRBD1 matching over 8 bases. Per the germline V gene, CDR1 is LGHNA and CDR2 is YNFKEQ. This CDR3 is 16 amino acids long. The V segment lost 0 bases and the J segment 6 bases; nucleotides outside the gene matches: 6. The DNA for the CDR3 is TGTGCCAGCAGCCAAGAAGGACAGGGTATCCCCGGGGAGCTGTTTTTT. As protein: CASSQEGQGIPGELFF.

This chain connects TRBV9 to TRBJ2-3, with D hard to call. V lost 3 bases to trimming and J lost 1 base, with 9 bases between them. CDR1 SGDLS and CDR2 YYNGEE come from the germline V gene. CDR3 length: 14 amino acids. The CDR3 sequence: CASSGRRGTDTQYF. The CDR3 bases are TGTGCCAGCAGCGGCAGACGTGGCACAGATACGCAGTATTTT.

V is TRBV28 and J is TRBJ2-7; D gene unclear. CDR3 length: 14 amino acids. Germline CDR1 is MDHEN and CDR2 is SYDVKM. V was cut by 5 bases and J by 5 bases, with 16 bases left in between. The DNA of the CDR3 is TGTGCCAGCAGTCTGAGTTCCCACGCCAACGAGCAGTACTTC. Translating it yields CASSLSSHANEQYF.

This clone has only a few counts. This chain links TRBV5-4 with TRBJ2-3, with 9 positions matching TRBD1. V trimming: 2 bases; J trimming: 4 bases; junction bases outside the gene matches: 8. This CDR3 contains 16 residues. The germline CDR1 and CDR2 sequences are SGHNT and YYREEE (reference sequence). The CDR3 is CASSLSGQGIADTQYF. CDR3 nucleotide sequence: TGTGCCAGCAGCTTAAGCGGACAGGGGATCGCAGATACGCAGTATTTT.

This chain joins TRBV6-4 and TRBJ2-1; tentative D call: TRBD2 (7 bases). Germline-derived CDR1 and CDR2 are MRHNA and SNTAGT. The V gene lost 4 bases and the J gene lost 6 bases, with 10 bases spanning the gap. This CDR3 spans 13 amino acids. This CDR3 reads CASSAGGVNEQFF. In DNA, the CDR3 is TGTGCCAGCAGTGCGGGGGGCGTCAATGAGCAGTTCTTC.

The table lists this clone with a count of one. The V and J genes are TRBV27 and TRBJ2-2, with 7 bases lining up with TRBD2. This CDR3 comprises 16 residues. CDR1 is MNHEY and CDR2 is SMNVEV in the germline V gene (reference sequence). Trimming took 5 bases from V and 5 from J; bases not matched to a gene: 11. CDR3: CASSHTSALMTGELFF. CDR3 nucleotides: TGTGCCAGCAGTCATACTAGCGCTCTGATGACCGGGGAGCTGTTTTTT.

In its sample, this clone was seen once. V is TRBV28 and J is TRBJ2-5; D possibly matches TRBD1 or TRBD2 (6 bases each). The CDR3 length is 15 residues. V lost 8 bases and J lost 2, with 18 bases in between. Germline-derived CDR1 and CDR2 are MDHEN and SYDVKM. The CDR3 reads CASLGNGGSQETQYF. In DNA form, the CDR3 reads TGTGCCAGCCTCGGGAACGGGGGCTCACAAGAGACCCAGTACTTC.

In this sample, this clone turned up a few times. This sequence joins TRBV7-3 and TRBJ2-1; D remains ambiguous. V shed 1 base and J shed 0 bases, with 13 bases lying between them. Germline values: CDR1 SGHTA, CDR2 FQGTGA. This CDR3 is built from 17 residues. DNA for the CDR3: TGTGCCAGCAGCTTAATGGGGTCACCTTCCTCCTACAATGAGCAGTTCTTC. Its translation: CASSLMGSPSSYNEQFF.

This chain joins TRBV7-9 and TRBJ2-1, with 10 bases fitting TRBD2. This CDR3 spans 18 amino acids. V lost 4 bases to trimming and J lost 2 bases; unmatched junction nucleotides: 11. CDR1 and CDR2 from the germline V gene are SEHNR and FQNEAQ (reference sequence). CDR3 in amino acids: CASSSLAGVIGTYNEQFF. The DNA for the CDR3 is TGTGCCAGCAGCTCTCTAGCGGGAGTGATAGGGACCTACAATGAGCAGTTCTTC.

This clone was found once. The CDR3 loop is CAWKELAGDFNEQFF. CDR3 DNA: TGTGCCTGGAAAGAACTAGCGGGAGATTTCAATGAGCAGTTCTTC. The chain carries TRBV30 and TRBJ2-1; 11 bases agree with TRBD2. The CDR3 extends over 15 amino acids. The ends lost 4 bases at V and 6 bases at J; junction bases unmatched: 8. CDR1 and CDR2 from the germline V gene are GTSNPN and SVGIG (reference sequence).

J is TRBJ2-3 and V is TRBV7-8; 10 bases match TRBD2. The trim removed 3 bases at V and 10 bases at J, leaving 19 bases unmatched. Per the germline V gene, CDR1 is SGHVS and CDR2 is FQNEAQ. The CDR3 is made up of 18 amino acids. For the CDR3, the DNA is TGTGCCAGCAGCTTGGCGAGCTATGCAGCGGGAGGGAGGGATGCGCAGTATTTT. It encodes CASSLASYAAGGRDAQYF.

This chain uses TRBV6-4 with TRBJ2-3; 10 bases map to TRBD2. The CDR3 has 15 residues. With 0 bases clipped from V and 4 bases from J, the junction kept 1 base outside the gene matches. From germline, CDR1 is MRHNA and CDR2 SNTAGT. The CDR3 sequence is CASSDSAGGPDTQYF. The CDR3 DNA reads TGTGCCAGCAGTGACTCAGCGGGAGGGCCAGATACGCAGTATTTT.

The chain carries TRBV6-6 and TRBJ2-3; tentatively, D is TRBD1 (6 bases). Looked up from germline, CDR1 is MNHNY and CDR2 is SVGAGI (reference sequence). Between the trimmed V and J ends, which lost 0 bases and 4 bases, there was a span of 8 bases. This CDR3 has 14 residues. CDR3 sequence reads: CASSYSDSSDTQYF. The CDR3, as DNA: TGTGCCAGCAGTTACTCGGACAGTTCAGATACGCAGTATTTT.

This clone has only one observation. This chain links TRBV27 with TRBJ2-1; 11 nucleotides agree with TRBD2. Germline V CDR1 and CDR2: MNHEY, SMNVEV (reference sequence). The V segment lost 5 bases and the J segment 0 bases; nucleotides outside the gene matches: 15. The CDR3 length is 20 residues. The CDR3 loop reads CASSTTPGTSGSRSYNEQFF. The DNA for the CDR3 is TGTGCCAGCAGTACCACCCCCGGGACTAGCGGAAGTCGCTCCTACAATGAGCAGTTCTTC.

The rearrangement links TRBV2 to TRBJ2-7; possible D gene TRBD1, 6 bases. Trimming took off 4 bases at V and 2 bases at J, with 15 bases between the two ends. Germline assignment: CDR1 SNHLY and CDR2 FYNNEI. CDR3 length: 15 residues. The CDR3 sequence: CASSGRDTLTYEQYV. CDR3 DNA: TGTGCCAGCAGTGGTCGGGACACCCTCACCTACGAGCAGTACGTC.

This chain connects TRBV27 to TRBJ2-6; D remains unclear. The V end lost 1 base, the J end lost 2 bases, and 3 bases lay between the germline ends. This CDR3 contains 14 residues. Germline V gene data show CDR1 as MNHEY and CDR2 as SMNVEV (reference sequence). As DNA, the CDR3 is TGTGCCAGCAGTTTATGGGCTGGGGCCAACGTCCTGACTTTC. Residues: CASSLWAGANVLTF.

CDR3 DNA sequence: TGTGCCAGCAGTGAAGCCTACAGCCCCTCTGGGGCCAACGTCCTGACTTTC. It specifies CASSEAYSPSGANVLTF. This chain links TRBV2 with TRBJ2-6; no reliable D call. Germline CDR1 SNHLY, CDR2 FYNNEI. V lost 0 bases and J lost 0, with 9 bases in between. The CDR3 runs to 17 residues. Full variable domain (missing parts from reference TRBV2 and TRBJ2-6): EPEVTQTPSHQVTQMGQEVILRCVPISNHLYFYWYRQILGQKVEFLVSFYNNEISEKSEIFDDQFSVERPDGSNFTLKIRSTKLEDSAMYFCASSEAYSPSGANVLTFGAGSRLTVL.

The CDR3 nucleotides are TGTGCCAGCAGCTTGGTCAGTTACAATGAGCAGTTCTTC. Its translation is CASSLVSYNEQFF. The chain has TRBV5-4 and TRBJ2-1; D gene unclear. Germline V gene lookup returns CDR1 SGHNT and CDR2 YYREEE (reference sequence). Between the trimmed V and J ends, which lost 0 bases and 4 bases, there was a span of 5 bases. This CDR3 is built from 13 residues.

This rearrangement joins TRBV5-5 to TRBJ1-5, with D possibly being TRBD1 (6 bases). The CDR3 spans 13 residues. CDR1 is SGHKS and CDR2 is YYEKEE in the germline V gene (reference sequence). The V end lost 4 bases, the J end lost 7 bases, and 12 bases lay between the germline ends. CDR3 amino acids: CASSDPGEQPQHF. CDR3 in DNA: TGTGCCAGCAGCGACCCAGGGGAACAGCCCCAGCATTTT.

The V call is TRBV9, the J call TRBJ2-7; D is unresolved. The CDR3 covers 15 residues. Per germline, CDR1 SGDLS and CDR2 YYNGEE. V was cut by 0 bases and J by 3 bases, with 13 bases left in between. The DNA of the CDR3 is TGTGCCAGCAGCGTAGAGCCGGAACGCTACTACGAGCAGTACTTC. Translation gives CASSVEPERYYEQYF.

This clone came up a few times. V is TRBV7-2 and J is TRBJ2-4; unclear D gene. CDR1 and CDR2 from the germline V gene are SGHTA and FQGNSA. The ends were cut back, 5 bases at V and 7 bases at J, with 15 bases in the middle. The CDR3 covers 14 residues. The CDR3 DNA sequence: TGTGCCAGCAGCGTCCCTTTTGGGATGAACATTCAGTACTTC. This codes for CASSVPFGMNIQYF.

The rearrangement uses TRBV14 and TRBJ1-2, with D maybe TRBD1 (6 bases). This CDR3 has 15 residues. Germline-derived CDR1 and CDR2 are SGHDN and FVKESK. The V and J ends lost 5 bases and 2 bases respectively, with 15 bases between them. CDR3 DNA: TGTGCCAGCAGCTCCCTTAGGGGGGGAAACTATGGCTACACCTTC. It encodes CASSSLRGGNYGYTF.

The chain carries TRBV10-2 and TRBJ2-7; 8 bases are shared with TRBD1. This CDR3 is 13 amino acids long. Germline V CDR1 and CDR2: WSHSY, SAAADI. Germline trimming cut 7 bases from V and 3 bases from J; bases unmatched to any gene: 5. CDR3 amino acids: CASNDRGHYEQYF. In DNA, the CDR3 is TGCGCCAGCAACGACAGGGGTCACTACGAGCAGTACTTC.